These T cell receptor beta chains were read from a single sample in a study of T-cell memory formation after mild COVID-19. TCRdb reprocessed the 5' RACE reads with MiXCR, giving one entry per CDR3 protein. The table lists 350,000 to 550,000 distinct CDR3 sequences, roughly 18% of them singletons. Sequencing used PBMCs or a T cell subset sorted from them (not recorded which). Receptors were obtained from a man between 18 and 29 years old who had mild COVID-19 (a few samples of this study predate the infection). Cell type and time point are not known. The conserved cysteine and the conserved F or W are not part of the CDR3 here. D genes are given only for firm matches.

V | D | length | CDR3
TRBV9 | NA | 10 | ASSVSGDEQF
TRBV4-3 | NA | 11 | ASSQQHPETQY
TRBV9 | NA | 11 | ASSVGGGQPQH
TRBV7-9 | NA | 10 | ASSLPDQPQH
TRBV24-1 | NA | 19 | ATRLRKILPTRGVPLGKWY
TRBV5-1 | TRBD2 | 13 | ASSGGLAGSDTQY
TRBV7-2 | TRBD2 | 11 | ASSLGLDREQF
TRBV7-8 | NA | 13 | ASSFRPHSQETQY
TRBV5-1 | TRBD1 | 12 | ASSTGTATDTQY
TRBV20-1 | NA | 10 | STFGVRPEAF
TRBV7-9 | TRBD1 | 12 | ASTDRGPTDTQY
TRBV6-2/TRBV6-3 | TRBD2 | 17 | ASSYWLAGGRFAADTQY